The sequence of this T cell receptor beta chain was determined in a study of T cell responses to AZD1222 COVID-19 vaccine (dated by TCRdb to the early 2020s). About the full investigation: Because spike-specific TCR depth and breadth did not differ between the two schedules, AZD1222 recipients who got a second dose at roughly 4 weeks were pooled with those who got a second dose at roughly 12 weeks. Trial participants were enrolled into age subgroups of 18-55, 56-69 and 70-plus years, which contained approximately 150, 28 and 58 TCR-sequenced participants, respectively. TCR sequencing was performed for 230 to 250 trial participants, of whom around 210 were given two doses of AZD1222 and around 26 were given two doses of MenACWY control vaccine.

Broader findings and caveats from the paper: No day 14 peak-response samples were available, so repertoires were characterized only after the peak T cell response. The vaccine-associated CD4 TCRs covered the entire spike protein, and the dominant responses fell in regions 160-218 and 743-854. Only five or six AZD1222 recipients were SARS-CoV-2 seropositive at baseline, limiting conclusions about previously exposed vaccinees. In the small 56-69-year group, the increase in depth fell short of significance, most likely because of low power. A significant rise in spike-specific TCR breadth and depth was observed after two AZD1222 doses relative to day 0 and relative to MenACWY recipients. Participants were mostly white British and included more females than males, and it was suggested by the authors that clonal diversity may have been underestimated. Nearly half of unique spike-specific TCRs reportedly recognized epitopes outside regions mutated in the B.1.351 and B.1.1.7 variants.

What the time point label conveys for this sample: baseline before first vaccination. The vaccinee samples were drawn from two UK trials, COV001 and COV002, one of which was a single-blind randomized controlled phase 2/3 trial testing AZD1222 (ChAdOx1 nCoV-19) in healthy adults. For TCRbeta chain sequencing, PBMC samples were collected from trial participants at day 0 and at day 28 after the second dose. The CDR3 regions of human TCRbeta chains were analyzed by immunosequencing. The source study handled its data this way. TCRs in the repertoires were matched against a reference library of SARS-CoV-2-specific TCRs that had been generated with the MIRA antigen-specificity platform. Breadth was defined as the fraction of unique TCRs that were SARS-CoV-2-associated. Depth was defined as the fraction of total T cells that were SARS-CoV-2-associated. Using the MIRA data, each spike-specific TCR was assigned both to the spike region to which the TCR was reactive and to a CD4 or CD8 class. Log10-transformed breadth and depth values were compared by one-way ANOVA with Sidak's multiple comparisons tests. TCRdb re-hosts the immuneACCESS table, in-frame sequences only. Its copies lack some clones; in the studies checked, an unresolved V gene accounts for under half of them, and the cause for the rest is not known. V, J and clone size are those of that table, while D and trimming were read from the DNA. The table for this sample lists approximately 150,000 clones; about 90% of them were counted only once. Clones ranked in the top ten supply over 1.3% of the sample.

For this clone: Its antigen target is currently unknown. No much larger clone is present one base from it, and per-base qualities are unavailable.

The germline V gene provides CDR1 MDHEN and CDR2 SYDVKM. V ends up 6 bases short and J 7 bases short, with an unmatched junction base count of 14. The CDR3 runs 17 residues from the cysteine to the phenylalanine. The kept DNA is CDR3 alone, 51 bases in frame from the first base. Sample: peripheral blood, taken on day 0 of AZD1222 vaccination. The rearrangement joined TRBV28 to TRBJ2-5, and 13 junctional nucleotides match TRBD2. The source of this sequence is an adult in good health. The CDR3 corresponds to CASSRGQGLAGWGTQYF. The DNA reads as follows: TGTGCCAGCAGCCGGGGACAGGGACTAGCGGGATGGGGGACCCAGTACTTC.